This is a list of T cell receptor beta chains from one sample in a study of blood T cells in healthy people across ages. TCRdb redid the calling of the 5' RACE reads with MiXCR, one entry per CDR3 protein. The sample records about a million distinct CDR3 sequences, roughly 48% being singletons. The sequencing input was blood. These receptors were collected from a young man in good health. Both conserved end residues are part of each CDR3. D genes are given only for firm matches. Rows may omit the clone size; those that give it use once, few, many or a size class.

v_gene: TRBV5-1
abundance: few
j_gene: TRBJ2-6
d_gene: TRBD1
CDR3nt: TGCGCCAGCAGCATGGGGTCGGGACAGGGGTCCCCCTCTGGGGCCAACGTCCTGACTTTC
CDR3aa: CASSMGSGQGSPSGANVLTF

v_gene: TRBV12-5
abundance: NA
j_gene: TRBJ2-3
d_gene: NA
CDR3nt: TGTGCTAGTGGTCTCCAGGCTTCCACAGATACGCAGTATTTT
CDR3aa: CASGLQASTDTQYF

v_gene: TRBV6-5
abundance: NA
j_gene: TRBJ2-2
d_gene: NA
CDR3nt: TGTGCCAGCAGCATCGGGACGGAGAACACCGGGGAGCTGTTTTTT
CDR3aa: CASSIGTENTGELFF

v_gene: TRBV4-1
abundance: once
j_gene: TRBJ1-1
d_gene: TRBD1
CDR3nt: TGCGCCAGCAGCCAAGATGGCCCGGACAGGGGATGGTACACTGAAGCTTTCTTT
CDR3aa: CASSQDGPDRGWYTEAFF

v_gene: TRBV10-3
abundance: many
j_gene: TRBJ1-2
d_gene: TRBD1
CDR3nt: TGTGCCATCAGTGGACAGGGGTATGGCTACACCTTC
CDR3aa: CAISGQGYGYTF

v_gene: TRBV20-1
abundance: NA
j_gene: TRBJ1-1
d_gene: NA
CDR3nt: TGCAGTGCTAGAGTTTCCGGGGCCACTGAAGCTTTCTTT
CDR3aa: CSARVSGATEAFF

v_gene: TRBV9
abundance: NA
j_gene: TRBJ2-1
d_gene: NA
CDR3nt: TGTGCCAGCAGCGAGGCAGAAGGATCACAATGGGAGCAGTTCTTC
CDR3aa: CASSEAEGSQWEQFF

v_gene: TRBV5-1
abundance: NA
j_gene: TRBJ2-1
d_gene: TRBD2
CDR3nt: TGCGCCAGCAGCTTGGGGCGGGGGGGCTGGTACAATGAGCAGTTCTTC
CDR3aa: CASSLGRGGWYNEQFF

v_gene: TRBV16
abundance: NA
j_gene: TRBJ1-5
d_gene: NA
CDR3nt: TGTGCCAGCAGCCGAGAATTTTCGGTACCCCAGCATTTT
CDR3aa: CASSREFSVPQHF

v_gene: TRBV10-3
abundance: NA
j_gene: TRBJ1-5
d_gene: NA
CDR3nt: TGTGCCATCAGTGAGGGATTTCAGCCCCAGCATTTT
CDR3aa: CAISEGFQPQHF

v_gene: TRBV12-3/TRBV12-4
abundance: NA
j_gene: TRBJ1-4
d_gene: NA
CDR3nt: TGTGCCAGCAGCCTGAGGGGGAGGGATGAAAAACTGTTTTTT
CDR3aa: CASSLRGRDEKLFF

v_gene: TRBV6-5
abundance: NA
j_gene: TRBJ1-6
d_gene: TRBD1
CDR3nt: TGTGCCAGCAGTCGAAACAGGGGGGAAGGATCACCCCTCCACTTT
CDR3aa: CASSRNRGEGSPLHF

v_gene: TRBV11-1
abundance: NA
j_gene: TRBJ2-3
d_gene: NA
CDR3nt: TGTGCCAGCAGCGTGACCCTAAATACGCAGTATTTT
CDR3aa: CASSVTLNTQYF

v_gene: TRBV20-1
abundance: NA
j_gene: TRBJ1-5
d_gene: TRBD1
CDR3nt: TGCAGTGCTAGGTCCCCGGGACAGGGTGATCAGCCCCAGCATTTT
CDR3aa: CSARSPGQGDQPQHF

v_gene: TRBV5-1
abundance: few
j_gene: TRBJ2-7
d_gene: TRBD1
CDR3nt: TGCGCCAGCAGCAGAGAACCGGGACAGGGCCTCTACGAGCAGTACTTC
CDR3aa: CASSREPGQGLYEQYF

v_gene: TRBV6-5
abundance: NA
j_gene: TRBJ2-7
d_gene: NA
CDR3nt: TGTGCCAGCAGTTACTCGCTGAGGGGCGAGCAGTACTTC
CDR3aa: CASSYSLRGEQYF

v_gene: TRBV4-3
abundance: NA
j_gene: TRBJ2-5
d_gene: NA
CDR3nt: TGCGCCAGCAGCCAAGATCCTGCGGGTGCGGGGGAGACCCAGTACTTC
CDR3aa: CASSQDPAGAGETQYF

v_gene: TRBV5-5
abundance: few
j_gene: TRBJ2-7
d_gene: NA
CDR3nt: TGTGCCAGCAGCTTCCAAAGGGACGGCTCCTACGAGCAGTACTTC
CDR3aa: CASSFQRDGSYEQYF

v_gene: TRBV5-1
abundance: NA
j_gene: TRBJ1-1
d_gene: TRBD1
CDR3nt: TGCGCCAGCAGCGAACAGGGGGCGAAGGGCGCTGAAGCTTTCTTT
CDR3aa: CASSEQGAKGAEAFF

v_gene: TRBV12-3/TRBV12-4
abundance: NA
j_gene: TRBJ1-2
d_gene: TRBD1
CDR3nt: TGTGCCAGCAGGGAACAGGGGATCTATGGCTACACCTTC
CDR3aa: CASREQGIYGYTF

v_gene: TRBV3-1
abundance: NA
j_gene: TRBJ2-4
d_gene: TRBD2
CDR3nt: TGTGCCAGCGGACGAGCGGGAGAAAACATTCAGTACTTC
CDR3aa: CASGRAGENIQYF

v_gene: TRBV7-9
abundance: NA
j_gene: TRBJ1-4
d_gene: NA
CDR3nt: TGTGCCAGCAGCCGACAGGACCTAATTAATGAAAAACTGTTTTTT
CDR3aa: CASSRQDLINEKLFF

v_gene: TRBV5-1
abundance: NA
j_gene: TRBJ2-3
d_gene: TRBD1
CDR3nt: TGCGCCAGCAGCTTGGTAATGACAGGGGCCACAGATACGCAGTATTTT
CDR3aa: CASSLVMTGATDTQYF

v_gene: TRBV29-1
abundance: NA
j_gene: TRBJ1-6
d_gene: NA
CDR3nt: TGCAGCGCCCTTGGGGCAGGGGACGCCCTAGGGTCACCCCTCCACTTT
CDR3aa: CSALGAGDALGSPLHF

v_gene: TRBV6-2/TRBV6-3
abundance: few
j_gene: TRBJ2-4
d_gene: TRBD1
CDR3nt: TGTGCCAGCACCTCCCCAGGACAGGGGGACATTCAGTACTTC
CDR3aa: CASTSPGQGDIQYF

v_gene: TRBV10-2
abundance: NA
j_gene: TRBJ2-5
d_gene: NA
CDR3nt: TGCGCCAGCAGTAATACAAAACAAGAGACCCAGTACTTC
CDR3aa: CASSNTKQETQYF

v_gene: TRBV3-1
abundance: NA
j_gene: TRBJ2-7
d_gene: NA
CDR3nt: TGTGCCAGCAGCCCTCGCGGACAGCTTTACGAGCAGTACTTC
CDR3aa: CASSPRGQLYEQYF

v_gene: TRBV9
abundance: once
j_gene: TRBJ2-5
d_gene: NA
CDR3nt: TGTGCCAGCAGCGTAGGGGACTTTAAAGAGACCCAGTACTTC
CDR3aa: CASSVGDFKETQYF

v_gene: TRBV3-1
abundance: NA
j_gene: TRBJ2-7
d_gene: NA
CDR3nt: TGTGCCAGCAGCCAAGGAAGCGAGGGGCTTCGTCCCTACGAGCAGTACTTC
CDR3aa: CASSQGSEGLRPYEQYF

v_gene: TRBV4-3
abundance: NA
j_gene: TRBJ2-3
d_gene: TRBD2
CDR3nt: TGCGCCAGCAGCCAAGATGTAGCGGGGGGGCCAGATACGCAGTATTTT
CDR3aa: CASSQDVAGGPDTQYF

v_gene: TRBV6-2/TRBV6-3
abundance: NA
j_gene: TRBJ2-7
d_gene: NA
CDR3nt: TGTGCCAGCAGCTACGACCTTGGCAGTCCCCACTCCTACGAGCAGTACTTC
CDR3aa: CASSYDLGSPHSYEQYF

v_gene: TRBV7-2
abundance: NA
j_gene: TRBJ2-3
d_gene: NA
CDR3nt: TGTGCCAGCAGCTTAGCCCAGCGGGGCACAGATACGCAGTATTTT
CDR3aa: CASSLAQRGTDTQYF

v_gene: TRBV4-1
abundance: NA
j_gene: TRBJ2-1
d_gene: NA
CDR3nt: TGCGCCAGCAGCCAAGACCCCACCGGTAGAGCGGAGCAGTTCTTC
CDR3aa: CASSQDPTGRAEQFF

v_gene: TRBV7-2
abundance: NA
j_gene: TRBJ2-7
d_gene: NA
CDR3nt: TGTGCCAGCAGTCTTTCAGGGGCGCCATCCTACGAGCAGTACTTC
CDR3aa: CASSLSGAPSYEQYF

v_gene: TRBV28
abundance: NA
j_gene: TRBJ1-1
d_gene: NA
CDR3nt: TGTGCCAGCACTACTGGGAGACGGGCTGAAGCTTTCTTT
CDR3aa: CASTTGRRAEAFF

v_gene: TRBV6-1
abundance: NA
j_gene: TRBJ2-7
d_gene: NA
CDR3nt: TGTGCCAGCCACCAGACTACCAACTACGAGCAGTACTTC
CDR3aa: CASHQTTNYEQYF

v_gene: TRBV4-2
abundance: NA
j_gene: TRBJ2-5
d_gene: TRBD2
CDR3nt: TGTGCCAGCAGCCAAGAGGGAGGGACTAGCAGGGAGACCCAGTACTTC
CDR3aa: CASSQEGGTSRETQYF

v_gene: TRBV5-1
abundance: NA
j_gene: TRBJ2-3
d_gene: NA
CDR3nt: TGCGCCAGCAGCTTCGGGAGTGGGCAGGCGGCAGATACGCAGTATTTT
CDR3aa: CASSFGSGQAADTQYF

v_gene: TRBV6-2/TRBV6-3
abundance: NA
j_gene: TRBJ1-6
d_gene: NA
CDR3nt: TGTGCCAGCAGTTACACCCCCGGACTGTATAATTCACCCCTCCACTTT
CDR3aa: CASSYTPGLYNSPLHF

v_gene: TRBV6-6
abundance: NA
j_gene: TRBJ2-1
d_gene: TRBD2
CDR3nt: TGTGCCAGCAGTTCGCCTGCGGGACTAGCGTTTAATGAGCAGTTCTTC
CDR3aa: CASSSPAGLAFNEQFF